This TCR beta chain was captured by sequencing in a study of T cell changes during pregnancy in multiple sclerosis (dated by TCRdb to about 2019). Broadly, across the study: The study looked at changes in the T cell repertoire across pregnancy in women with multiple sclerosis.

With respect to this clone: It lacks a known antigen. No base quality values were provided; no much bigger clone lies one nucleotide off.

The library was built by means of the immunoSEQ multiplex PCR assay. Here the immuneACCESS table is served through TCRdb, limited to in-frame sequences with V and J called. Missing clones are a known gap in these copies; in checked studies unresolved V genes cover under half, and the rest lacks a known reason. The sample table holds approximately 41,000 clones, of which 80% to 95% were seen once. Jointly, the top ten make up roughly 0.7% of the sample. This receptor was taken from a female donor with multiple sclerosis, enrolled in a pregnancy study. Specimen: CD4+ T cells from peripheral blood mononuclear cells, collected in the first trimester of pregnancy.

Read as DNA, the sequence is TGTGCCAGCAGCCCCCCCCTCTCTGGGGCCAACGTCCTGACTTTC. This encodes CASSPPLSGANVLTF. Recombination connected TRBV7-2 to TRBJ2-6, with the D gene too uncertain to name. In the germline V gene, CDR1 corresponds to SGHTA and CDR2 to FQGNSA. Trimming at the junction amounts to 5 bases on V and 0 bases on J, and the germline ends lie 8 bases apart. The CDR3 holds 15 amino acids from the cysteine to the phenylalanine. Only CDR3 DNA remains: 45 bases, in frame from the first base.